This entry lists 20 T cell receptor beta chains sequenced from one sample in a study of blood T cell repertoires in COVID-19 (dated by TCRdb to about 2020). Library prep was done by the immunoSEQ multiplex PCR assay. The table comes from immuneACCESS by way of TCRdb, which keeps in-frame sequences with V and J called. Part of the clones is missing from these tables; in studies checked, under half for an unresolved V gene and the rest for unknown reasons. For this sample the table gives about 160,000 clones, of which about three quarters were detected only once. The biggest ten clones account for roughly 3.1% of the sample. The sample taken for sequencing was peripheral blood. These receptors all come from a man between 65 and 79 years old with acute or convalescent COVID-19.

This clone was counted between two and nine times. The chain employs TRBV2 and TRBJ1-5; the D is unclear. V was clipped by 6 bases and J by 1 base, with 10 bases between them. CDR1 is SNHLY, CDR2 FYNNEI, per germline. The CDR3 has 14 residues. The CDR3, as DNA: TGTGCCAGCAGCCAAACGGGGAGCAATCAGCCCCAGCATTTT. The encoded protein is CASSQTGSNQPQHF.

The chain has TRBV24-1 and TRBJ1-1, with no clear D. The germline V and J ends were trimmed by 2 bases and 7 bases, with 4 bases remaining between them. Germline CDR1 is KGHDR and CDR2 is SFDVKD. This CDR3 spans 11 amino acids. CDR3 in amino acids: CATSDSYEAFF. The CDR3 DNA reads TGTGCCACCAGTGATTCCTATGAAGCTTTCTTT.

This clone was observed once. J is TRBJ1-3 and V is TRBV15, with 11 bases identical to TRBD1. Per germline, CDR1 LNHNV and CDR2 YYDKDF (reference sequence). The trim removed 0 bases at V and 6 bases at J, leaving 13 bases unmatched. The CDR3 runs 19 residues. CDR3 DNA sequence: TGTGCCACCAGCAGAGAACTACTTGGGACAGGGGGTAGGGTAAACACCATATATTTT. Translation gives CATSRELLGTGGRVNTIYF.

This chain links TRBV5-6 with TRBJ1-2; no clear D gene. Germline V gives CDR1 SGHDT, CDR2 YYEEEE. CDR3 length: 13 amino acids. Trimming took 3 bases from V and 2 from J, leaving 8 bases between them. The CDR3 is CASSWSGNYGYTF. In nucleotides, the CDR3 is TGTGCCAGCAGCTGGTCAGGAAACTATGGCTACACCTTC.

CDR3 loop: CAWRESSNSPLHF. The CDR3 region has the DNA TGTGCCTGGAGGGAGAGCTCTAATTCACCCCTCCACTTT. J is TRBJ1-6 and V is TRBV30, with D uncertain. The CDR3 runs 13 residues. The V gene lost 3 bases and the J gene lost 6 bases, with 9 bases spanning the gap. Germline V CDR1 and CDR2: GTSNPN, SVGIG (reference sequence).

The J gene is TRBJ1-1, the V gene TRBV6-2 or TRBV6-3; D is unclear. The CDR3 runs to 15 residues. Germline loops: CDR1 MNHEY, CDR2 SVGEGT. V lost 5 bases to trimming and J lost 4 bases, with 17 bases between them. CDR3 coding DNA: TGTGCCAGCAGTCCCGCGGGCCGGAGGATCACTGAAGCTTTCTTT. It codes for CASSPAGRRITEAFF.

On this clone: The junction and the germline gene differ at one end; a read error may be behind it. The chain links TRBV7-7 to TRBJ2-1; 7 nucleotides agree with TRBD2. The CDR3 consists of 14 residues. Germline V gene sequence: CDR1 SSHAT, CDR2 FNYEAQ (reference sequence). CDR3 DNA sequence: TGTGCTAGCAGCTTAGGCGGGAGTTTCGATGAGCAGTTCTTC. Protein product: CASSLGGSFDEQFF.

This clone was detected a few times. The chain couples TRBV9 to TRBJ2-3, with TRBD2 identical over 10 bases. Germline CDR1 reads SGDLS; CDR2 reads YYNGEE. The junction had 3 bases not matched to a gene; V was cut back by 4 bases and J by 4 bases. CDR3 length equals 14 residues. The CDR3 region is CASSMSGRADTQYF. The CDR3 DNA reads TGTGCCAGCAGCATGAGCGGGAGGGCAGATACGCAGTATTTT.

The chain recombines TRBV6-5 with TRBJ2-7; TRBD2 aligns across 7 bases. The germline gives CDR1 MNHEY, CDR2 SVGAGI. This CDR3 comprises 14 residues. V was pared by 7 bases and J by 1 base, with 7 bases of the junction left unmatched. The chain's CDR3 is CASTGRAGSYEQYF. The CDR3 DNA reads TGTGCCAGCACAGGGAGGGCGGGGTCCTACGAGCAGTACTTC.

The chain recombines TRBV14 with TRBJ2-7; 13 bases agree with TRBD2. V lost 0 bases and J lost 4; bases outside the gene matches: 0. The CDR3 loop spans 15 amino acids. CDR1 is SGHDN, CDR2 FVKESK, per germline. The CDR3 region has the DNA TGTGCCAGCAGCCAAGAGGGACTAGCGGGGTACGAGCAGTACTTC. It codes for CASSQEGLAGYEQYF.

A few counts support this clone. This chain uses TRBV6-5 with TRBJ2-3, with D perhaps matching TRBD1 (5 bases). CDR1 and CDR2 (germline): MNHEY, SVGAGI. The V and J ends lost 2 bases and 6 bases respectively, with 12 bases between them. This CDR3 comprises 14 residues. In DNA, the CDR3 is TGTGCCAGCAGTTACGTCAGGGTTGGGGATACGCAGTATTTT. Protein product: CASSYVRVGDTQYF.

The chain uses TRBV5-1 and TRBJ2-2, with 7 bases lining up with TRBD1. Per the germline V gene, CDR1 is SGHRS and CDR2 is YFSETQ. The junction had 4 bases not matched to a gene; V was cut back by 3 bases and J by 2 bases. The CDR3 is made up of 15 amino acids. In nucleotides, the CDR3 is TGCGCCAGCAGCTGGGGACAGACCAACACCGGGGAGCTGTTTTTT. Translation gives CASSWGQTNTGELFF.

V usage is TRBV4-2 and J usage is TRBJ2-1; TRBD2 matches 10 bases. Germline CDR1 is LGHNA and CDR2 is YNFKEQ. V shed 2 bases and J 8 bases; nucleotides not matched to a gene: 9. This CDR3 spans 16 amino acids. The CDR3 DNA reads TGTGCCAGCAGCCAATCGGAGGCTAGCGGGAGAGATGAGCAGTTCTTC. This encodes CASSQSEASGRDEQFF.

The gene calls are TRBV25-1 and TRBJ1-1, with 8 positions matching TRBD1. CDR1 is MGHDK, CDR2 SYGVNS, per germline. There are 16 residues in the CDR3. V gave up 7 bases and J gave up 3 bases; unmatched junction bases: 13. The CDR3 nucleotides are TGTGCCAGCAAAAACCAATTCGGACAGGGCGACACTGAAGCTTTCTTT. As protein: CASKNQFGQGDTEAFF.

This clone has more than one count but fewer than ten. The J gene is TRBJ1-1, the V gene TRBV18, with TRBD1 as a possible D gene (6 bases). Trimming stripped 6 bases from V and 1 base from J, with 9 bases between. Germline CDR1 and CDR2: KGHSH and LQKENI. The CDR3 totals 13 residues. The CDR3 is CASSSDRNTEAFF. CDR3 nucleotide sequence: TGTGCCAGCTCGTCGGACAGGAACACTGAAGCTTTCTTT.

The chain has TRBV28 and TRBJ1-6; D not certain. Germline assignment: CDR1 MDHEN and CDR2 SYDVKM. The V gene lost 8 bases and the J gene lost 0 bases, with 11 bases spanning the gap. The CDR3 runs to 15 residues. The CDR3 DNA reads TGTGCCAGCTCAGTAGCCAGCTCCTATAATTCACCCCTCCACTTT. Protein sequence: CASSVASSYNSPLHF.

This chain uses TRBV27 with TRBJ2-7; 7 bases map to TRBD1. The CDR3 is made up of 14 amino acids. Germline V CDR1 and CDR2: MNHEY, SMNVEV (reference sequence). The trim removed 3 bases at V and 5 bases at J, leaving 7 bases unmatched. The CDR3, as DNA: TGTGCCAGCAGTTTTTCCAGGGGGTCTAACGAGCAGTACTTC. Translated, it gives CASSFSRGSNEQYF.

J is TRBJ2-3 and V is TRBV10-3; 7 bases map to TRBD1. The length of the CDR3 is 13 residues. The V gene end was trimmed by 6 bases and the J gene end by 6 bases; junction bases not matched to a gene: 6. CDR1 is ENHRY and CDR2 is SYGVKD in the germline V gene. The CDR3 coding sequence is TGTGCCATCAGCGACAGGGAAGGGGATACGCAGTATTTT. It codes for CAISDREGDTQYF.

The V gene is TRBV5-1, the J gene TRBJ2-5; no firm D call. The CDR3 runs 15 residues. Deletions cut 1 base from V and 0 bases from J, with 10 bases between. Germline CDR1 SGHRS, CDR2 YFSETQ. CDR3 sequence reads: CASSLFLENQETQYF. The CDR3 DNA sequence: TGCGCCAGCAGCTTGTTCTTAGAGAACCAAGAGACCCAGTACTTC.

This clone was seen only once. This chain connects TRBV28 to TRBJ1-1; 10 bases match TRBD1. This CDR3 has 16 amino acids. Germline-derived CDR1 and CDR2 are MDHEN and SYDVKM. V dropped 3 bases and J dropped 4; count of bases not matched to a gene: 8. The CDR3: CASSFRQGARITEAFF. The CDR3 coding sequence is TGTGCCAGCAGTTTCCGACAGGGGGCGCGGATCACTGAAGCTTTCTTT.